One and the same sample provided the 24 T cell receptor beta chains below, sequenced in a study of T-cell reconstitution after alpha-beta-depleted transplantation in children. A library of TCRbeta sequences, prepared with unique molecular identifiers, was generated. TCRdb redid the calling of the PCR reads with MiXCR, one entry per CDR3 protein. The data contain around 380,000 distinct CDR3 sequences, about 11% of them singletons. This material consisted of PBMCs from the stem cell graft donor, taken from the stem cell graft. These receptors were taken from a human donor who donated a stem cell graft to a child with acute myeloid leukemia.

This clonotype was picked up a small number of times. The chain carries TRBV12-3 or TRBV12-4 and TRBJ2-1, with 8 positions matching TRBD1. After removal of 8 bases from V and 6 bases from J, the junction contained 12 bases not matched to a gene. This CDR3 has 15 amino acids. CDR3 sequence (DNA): TGTGCCAGCGGGAAAAGGACAGGGACGGGCAATGAGCAGTTCTTC. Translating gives CASGKRTGTGNEQFF.

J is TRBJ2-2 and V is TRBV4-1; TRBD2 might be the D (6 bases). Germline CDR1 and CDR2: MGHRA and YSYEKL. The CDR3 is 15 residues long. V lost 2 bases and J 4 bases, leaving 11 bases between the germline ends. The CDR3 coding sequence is TGCGCCAGCAGCCAATCCCCCGGGGGCACCGGGGAGCTGTTTTTT. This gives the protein CASSQSPGGTGELFF.

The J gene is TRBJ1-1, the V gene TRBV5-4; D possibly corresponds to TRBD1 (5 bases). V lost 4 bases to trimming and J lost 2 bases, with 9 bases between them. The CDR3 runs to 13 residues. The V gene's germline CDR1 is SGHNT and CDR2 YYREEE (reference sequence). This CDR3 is CASSTRGNTEAFF. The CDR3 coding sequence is TGTGCCAGCAGCACACGGGGCAACACTGAAGCTTTCTTT.

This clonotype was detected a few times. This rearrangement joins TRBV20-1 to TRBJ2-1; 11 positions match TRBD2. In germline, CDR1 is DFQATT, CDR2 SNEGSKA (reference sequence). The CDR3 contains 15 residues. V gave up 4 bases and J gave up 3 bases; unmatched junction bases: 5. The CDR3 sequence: CSATMTSGDYNEQFF. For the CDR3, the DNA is TGCAGTGCTACGATGACTAGCGGGGACTACAATGAGCAGTTCTTC.

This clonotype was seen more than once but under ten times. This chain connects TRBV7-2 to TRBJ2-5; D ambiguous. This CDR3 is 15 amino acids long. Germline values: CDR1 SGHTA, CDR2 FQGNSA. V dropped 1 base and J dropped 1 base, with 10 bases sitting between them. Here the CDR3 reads CASSLVISSQETQYF. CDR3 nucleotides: TGTGCCAGCAGCTTAGTTATTTCCTCCCAAGAGACCCAGTACTTC. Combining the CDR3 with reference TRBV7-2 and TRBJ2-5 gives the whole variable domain GAGVSQSPSNKVTEKGKDVELRCDPISGHTALYWYRQSLGQGLEFLIYFQGNSAPDKSGLPSDRFSAERTGGSVSTLTIQRTQQEDSAVYLCASSLVISSQETQYFGPGTRLLVL.

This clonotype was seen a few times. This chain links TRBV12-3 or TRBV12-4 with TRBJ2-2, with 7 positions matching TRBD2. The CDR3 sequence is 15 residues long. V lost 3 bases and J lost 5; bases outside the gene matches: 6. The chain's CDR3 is CASSFDSGVTGELFF. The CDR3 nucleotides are TGTGCCAGCAGTTTCGACAGCGGGGTTACCGGGGAGCTGTTTTTT.

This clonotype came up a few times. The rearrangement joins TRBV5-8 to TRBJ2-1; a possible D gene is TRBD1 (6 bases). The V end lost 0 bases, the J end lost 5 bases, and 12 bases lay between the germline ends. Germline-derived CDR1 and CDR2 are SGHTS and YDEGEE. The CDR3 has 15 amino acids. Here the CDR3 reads CASSLAGQVDNEQFF. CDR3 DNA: TGTGCCAGCAGCTTGGCGGGACAAGTGGACAATGAGCAGTTCTTC.

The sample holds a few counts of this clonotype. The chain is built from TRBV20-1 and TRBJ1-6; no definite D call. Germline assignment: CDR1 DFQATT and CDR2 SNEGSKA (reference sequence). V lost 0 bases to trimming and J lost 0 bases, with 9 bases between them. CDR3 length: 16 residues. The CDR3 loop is CSAREVRGSYNSPLHF. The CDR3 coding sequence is TGCAGTGCTAGAGAGGTCAGAGGCTCCTATAATTCACCCCTCCACTTT.

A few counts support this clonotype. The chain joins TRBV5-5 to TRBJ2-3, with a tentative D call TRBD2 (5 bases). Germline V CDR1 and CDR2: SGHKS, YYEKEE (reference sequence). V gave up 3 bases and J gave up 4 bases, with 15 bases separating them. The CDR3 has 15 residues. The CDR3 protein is CASSWAGPTPDTQYF. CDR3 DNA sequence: TGTGCCAGCAGCTGGGCGGGTCCCACGCCAGATACGCAGTATTTT.

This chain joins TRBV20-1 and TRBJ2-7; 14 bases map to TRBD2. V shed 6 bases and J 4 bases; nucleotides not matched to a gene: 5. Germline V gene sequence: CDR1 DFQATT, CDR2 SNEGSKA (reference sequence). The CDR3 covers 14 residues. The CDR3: CSATGTSGGYEQYV. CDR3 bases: TGCAGTGCAACCGGGACTAGCGGGGGTTACGAGCAGTACGTC.

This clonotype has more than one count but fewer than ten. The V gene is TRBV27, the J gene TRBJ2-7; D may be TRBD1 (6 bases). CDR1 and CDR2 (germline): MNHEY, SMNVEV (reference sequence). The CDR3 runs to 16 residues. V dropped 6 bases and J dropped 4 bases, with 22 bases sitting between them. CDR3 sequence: CASSPWGGRQGYEQYV. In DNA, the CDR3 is TGTGCCAGCAGCCCGTGGGGTGGGCGGCAGGGGTACGAGCAGTACGTC.

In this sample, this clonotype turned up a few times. CDR3 region: CASSKNRLAEFYEQYF. The CDR3 DNA reads TGTGCCAGCTCGAAAAATAGACTAGCGGAATTCTACGAGCAGTACTTC. This chain uses TRBV18 with TRBJ2-7; 9 bases map to TRBD2. The CDR3 extends over 16 amino acids. V was pared by 6 bases and J by 3 bases, with 12 bases of the junction left unmatched. CDR1 is KGHSH, CDR2 LQKENI, per germline.

CDR3 nucleotide sequence: TGTGCCAGCAGTTTTAGCGGGAGGGCCAATGAGCAGTTCTTC. Protein: CASSFSGRANEQFF. The J gene is TRBJ2-1, the V gene TRBV6-5; TRBD2 matches at 11 bases. The CDR3 is 14 residues long. Germline V gives CDR1 MNHEY, CDR2 SVGAGI. Trimming took 4 bases from V and 6 from J; bases not matched to a gene: 2.

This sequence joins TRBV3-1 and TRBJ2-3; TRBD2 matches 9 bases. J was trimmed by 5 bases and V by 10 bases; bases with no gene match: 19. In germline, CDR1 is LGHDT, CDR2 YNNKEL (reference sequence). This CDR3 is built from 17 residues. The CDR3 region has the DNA TGTGCCACCTCCCCACGGGCTGTAGCGGGAGCGGGAGATACGCAGTATTTT. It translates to CATSPRAVAGAGDTQYF.

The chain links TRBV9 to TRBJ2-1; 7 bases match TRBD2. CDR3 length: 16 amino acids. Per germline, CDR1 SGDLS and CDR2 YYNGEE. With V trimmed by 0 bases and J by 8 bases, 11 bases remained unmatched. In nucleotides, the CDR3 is TGTGCCAGCAGCGTAGGAGTGGGAGGGCCAGGCTATGAGCAGTTCTTC. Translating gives CASSVGVGGPGYEQFF.

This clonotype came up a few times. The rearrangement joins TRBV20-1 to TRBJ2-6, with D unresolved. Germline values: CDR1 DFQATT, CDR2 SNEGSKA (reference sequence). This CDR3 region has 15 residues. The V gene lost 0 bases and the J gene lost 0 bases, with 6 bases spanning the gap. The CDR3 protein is CSARDPASGANVLTF. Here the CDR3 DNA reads TGCAGTGCTAGAGATCCTGCCTCTGGGGCCAACGTCCTGACTTTC.

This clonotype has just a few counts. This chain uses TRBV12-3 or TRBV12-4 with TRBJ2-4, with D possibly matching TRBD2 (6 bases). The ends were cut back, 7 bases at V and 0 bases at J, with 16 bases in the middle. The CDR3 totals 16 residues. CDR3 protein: CASTGGDLLAKNIQYF. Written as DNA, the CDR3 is TGTGCCAGCACCGGAGGGGACCTCTTAGCCAAAAACATTCAGTACTTC.

The CDR3 protein is CSAGTGTGVNTEAFF. The CDR3 DNA follows: TGCAGTGCTGGAACCGGGACAGGGGTGAACACTGAAGCTTTCTTT. The chain has TRBV20-1 and TRBJ1-1, with TRBD1 matching 10 bases. The germline V gene encodes CDR1 DFQATT and CDR2 SNEGSKA (reference sequence). There are 15 residues in the CDR3. V shed 5 bases, J shed 0 bases, and the junction held 6 bases outside the gene matches.

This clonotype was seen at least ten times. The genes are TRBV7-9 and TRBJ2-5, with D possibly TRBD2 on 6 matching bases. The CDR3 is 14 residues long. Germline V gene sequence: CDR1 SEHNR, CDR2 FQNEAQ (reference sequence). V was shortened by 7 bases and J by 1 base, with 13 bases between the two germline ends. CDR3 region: CASKHRDFQETQYF. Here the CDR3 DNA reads TGTGCCAGCAAACACCGGGACTTCCAAGAGACCCAGTACTTC.

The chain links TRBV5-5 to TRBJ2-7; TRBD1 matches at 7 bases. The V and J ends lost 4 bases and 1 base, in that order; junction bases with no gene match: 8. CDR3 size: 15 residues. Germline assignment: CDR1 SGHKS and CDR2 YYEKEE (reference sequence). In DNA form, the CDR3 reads TGTGCCAGCAGCCCCGGGACAGTTTTATCCTACGAGCAGTACGTC. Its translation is CASSPGTVLSYEQYV.

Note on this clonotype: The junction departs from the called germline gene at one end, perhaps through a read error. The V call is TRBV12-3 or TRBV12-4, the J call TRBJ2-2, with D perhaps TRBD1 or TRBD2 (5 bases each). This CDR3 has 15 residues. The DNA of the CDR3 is TGTGCCAGCAGCCCAGGGCCATGGAACACCGGGGAGCTGTTTTTC. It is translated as CASSPGPWNTGELFF.

The CDR3 nucleotides read TGTGCCAGCAGTGAAGAGGGGCAGGGAACAGATACGCAGTATTTT. Its protein product is CASSEEGQGTDTQYF. The chain combines TRBV2 with TRBJ2-3; perhaps TRBD1 as D (5 bases). The CDR3 loop spans 15 amino acids. Trimming shortened V by 1 base and J by 3 bases, and 11 bases separated the two germline ends. Germline values: CDR1 SNHLY, CDR2 FYNNEI.

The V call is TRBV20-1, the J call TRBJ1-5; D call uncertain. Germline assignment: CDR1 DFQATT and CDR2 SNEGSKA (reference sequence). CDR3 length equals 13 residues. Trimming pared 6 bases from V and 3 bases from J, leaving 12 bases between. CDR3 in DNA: TGCAGTGCCCCAGACGGAATCAATCAGCCCCAGCATTTT. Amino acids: CSAPDGINQPQHF.

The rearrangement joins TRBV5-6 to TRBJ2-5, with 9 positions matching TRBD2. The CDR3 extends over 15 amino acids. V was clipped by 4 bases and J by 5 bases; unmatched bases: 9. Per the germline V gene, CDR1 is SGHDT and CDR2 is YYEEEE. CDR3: CASSPIGSGSETQYF. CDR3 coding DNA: TGTGCCAGCAGCCCCATTGGTAGCGGGAGTGAGACCCAGTACTTC. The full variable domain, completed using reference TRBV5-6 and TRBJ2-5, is DAGVTQSPTHLIKTRGQQVTLRCSPKSGHDTVSWYQQALGQGPQFIFQYYEEEERQRGNFPDRFSGHQFPNYSSELNVNALLLGDSALYLCASSPIGSGSETQYFGPGTRLLVL.